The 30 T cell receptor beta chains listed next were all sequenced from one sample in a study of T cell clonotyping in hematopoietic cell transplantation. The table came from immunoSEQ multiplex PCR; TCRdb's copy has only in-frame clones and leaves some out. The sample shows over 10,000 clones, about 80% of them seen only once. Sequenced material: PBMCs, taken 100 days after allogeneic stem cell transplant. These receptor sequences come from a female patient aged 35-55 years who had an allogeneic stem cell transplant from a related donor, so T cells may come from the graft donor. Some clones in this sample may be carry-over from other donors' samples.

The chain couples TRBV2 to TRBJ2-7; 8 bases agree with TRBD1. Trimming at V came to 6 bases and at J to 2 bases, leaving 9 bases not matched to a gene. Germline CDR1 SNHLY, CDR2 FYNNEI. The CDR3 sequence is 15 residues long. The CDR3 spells CASRAGTGPTYEQYF. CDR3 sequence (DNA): TGTGCCAGCAGAGCCGGGACAGGCCCGACCTACGAGCAGTACTTC.

The CDR3 here is CASSYNRPNTEAFF. The CDR3 DNA follows: TGTGCCAGCAGTTACAATCGCCCGAACACTGAAGCTTTCTTT. This sequence joins TRBV6-5 and TRBJ1-1; D gene unclear. CDR3 length: 14 amino acids. CDR1 and CDR2 (germline): MNHEY, SVGAGI. V lost 2 bases to trimming and J lost 1 base, with 8 bases between them.

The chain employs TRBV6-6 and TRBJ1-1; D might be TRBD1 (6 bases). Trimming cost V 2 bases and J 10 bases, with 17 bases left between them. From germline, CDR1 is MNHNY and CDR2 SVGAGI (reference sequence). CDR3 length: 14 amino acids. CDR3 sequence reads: CASSYGTYVGAAFF. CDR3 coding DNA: TGTGCCAGCAGTTACGGGACATATGTAGGCGCAGCTTTCTTT.

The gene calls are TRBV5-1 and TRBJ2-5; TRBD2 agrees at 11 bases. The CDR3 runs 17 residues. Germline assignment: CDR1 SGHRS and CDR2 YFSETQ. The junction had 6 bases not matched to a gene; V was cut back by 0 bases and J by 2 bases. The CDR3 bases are TGCGCCAGCAGCTTGGGATGGCTAGCGGGGGGTCAAGAGACCCAGTACTTC. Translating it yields CASSLGWLAGGQETQYF.

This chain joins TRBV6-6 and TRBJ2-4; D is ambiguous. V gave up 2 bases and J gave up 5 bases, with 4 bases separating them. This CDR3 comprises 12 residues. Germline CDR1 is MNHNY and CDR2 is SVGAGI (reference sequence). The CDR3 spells CASSYAENIQYF. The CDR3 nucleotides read TGTGCCAGCAGTTACGCAGAAAACATTCAGTACTTC.

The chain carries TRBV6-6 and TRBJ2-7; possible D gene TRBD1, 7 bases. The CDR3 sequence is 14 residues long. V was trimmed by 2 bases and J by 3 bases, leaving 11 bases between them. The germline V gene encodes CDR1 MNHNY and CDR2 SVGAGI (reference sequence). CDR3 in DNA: TGTGCCAGCAGTTACGGGCAGGGGGGCTACGAGCAGTACTTC. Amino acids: CASSYGQGGYEQYF.

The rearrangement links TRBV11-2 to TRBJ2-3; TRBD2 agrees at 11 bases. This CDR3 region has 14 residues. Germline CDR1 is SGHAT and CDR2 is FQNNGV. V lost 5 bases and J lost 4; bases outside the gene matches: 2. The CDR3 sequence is CASSLLAGADTQYF. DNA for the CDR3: TGTGCCAGCAGCCTACTAGCGGGAGCAGATACGCAGTATTTT.

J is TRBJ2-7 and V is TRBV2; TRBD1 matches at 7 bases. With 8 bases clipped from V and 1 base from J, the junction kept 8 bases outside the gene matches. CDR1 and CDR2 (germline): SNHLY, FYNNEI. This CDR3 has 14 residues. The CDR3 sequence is CASGGQSHSYEQYF. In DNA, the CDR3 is TGTGCCAGCGGGGGACAGAGCCATTCCTACGAGCAGTACTTC.

The CDR3 is CASSVEGVSYNEQFF. CDR3 sequence (DNA): TGTGCCAGCAGCGTGGAGGGGGTTTCCTACAATGAGCAGTTCTTC. This rearrangement joins TRBV9 to TRBJ2-1; the D gene could be TRBD1 or TRBD2 (6 bases each). The CDR3 is 15 amino acids. V was trimmed by 2 bases and J by 1 base, leaving 10 bases between them. CDR1 and CDR2 from the germline V gene are SGDLS and YYNGEE. Supplemented by reference TRBV9 and TRBJ2-1, the full variable domain reads DSGVTQTPKHLITATGQRVTLRCSPRSGDLSVYWYQQSLDQGLQFLIQYYNGEERAKGNILERFSAQQFPDLHSELNLSSLELGDSALYFCASSVEGVSYNEQFFGPGTRLTVL.

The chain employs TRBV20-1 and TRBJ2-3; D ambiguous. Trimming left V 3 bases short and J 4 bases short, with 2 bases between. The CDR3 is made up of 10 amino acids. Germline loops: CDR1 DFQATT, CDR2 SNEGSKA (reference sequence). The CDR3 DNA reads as TGCAGTGCTAGTCCAGATACGCAGTATTTT. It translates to CSASPDTQYF.

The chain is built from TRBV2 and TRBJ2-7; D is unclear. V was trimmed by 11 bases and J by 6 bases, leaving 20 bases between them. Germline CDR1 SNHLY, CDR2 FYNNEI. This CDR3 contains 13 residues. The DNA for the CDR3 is TGTGCCTCCTCAATCCTCCAGGTCGCCGAGCAGTACTTC. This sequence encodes CASSILQVAEQYF.

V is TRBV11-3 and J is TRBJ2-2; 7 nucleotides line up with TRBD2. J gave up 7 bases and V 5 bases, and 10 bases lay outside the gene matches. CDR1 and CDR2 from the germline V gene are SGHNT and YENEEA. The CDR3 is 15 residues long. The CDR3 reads CASSTRTRVGGELFF. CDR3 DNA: TGTGCCAGCAGCACCCGGACTAGAGTGGGCGGGGAGCTGTTTTTT.

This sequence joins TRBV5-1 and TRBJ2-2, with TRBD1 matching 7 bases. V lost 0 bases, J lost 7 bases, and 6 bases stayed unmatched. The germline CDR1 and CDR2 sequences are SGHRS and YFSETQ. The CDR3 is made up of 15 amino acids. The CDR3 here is CASSLGQGVYGELFF. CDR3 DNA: TGCGCCAGCAGCTTGGGGCAGGGGGTTTACGGGGAGCTGTTTTTT.

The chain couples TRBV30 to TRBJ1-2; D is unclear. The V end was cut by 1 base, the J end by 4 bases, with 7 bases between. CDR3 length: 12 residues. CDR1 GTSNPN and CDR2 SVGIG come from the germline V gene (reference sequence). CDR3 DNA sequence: TGTGCCTGGAGTGACTTTTTCTATGGCTACACCTTC. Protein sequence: CAWSDFFYGYTF.

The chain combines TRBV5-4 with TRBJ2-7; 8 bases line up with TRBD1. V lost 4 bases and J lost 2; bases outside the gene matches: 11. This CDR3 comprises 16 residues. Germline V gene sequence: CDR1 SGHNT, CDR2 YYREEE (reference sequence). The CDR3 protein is CASSEAPGTGAYEQYF. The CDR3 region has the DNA TGTGCCAGCAGCGAAGCCCCCGGGACAGGCGCCTACGAGCAGTACTTC. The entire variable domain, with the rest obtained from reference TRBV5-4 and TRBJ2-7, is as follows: ETGVTQSPTHLIKTRGQQVTLRCSSQSGHNTVSWYQQALGQGPQFIFQYYREEENGRGNFPPRFSGLQFPNYSSELNVNALELDDSALYLCASSEAPGTGAYEQYFGPGTRLTVT.

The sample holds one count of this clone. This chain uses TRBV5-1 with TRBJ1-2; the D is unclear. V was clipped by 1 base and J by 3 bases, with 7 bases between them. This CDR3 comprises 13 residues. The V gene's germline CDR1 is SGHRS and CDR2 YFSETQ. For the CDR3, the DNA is TGCGCCAGCAGCTTGAGGCAGGACTATGGCTACACCTTC. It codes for CASSLRQDYGYTF.

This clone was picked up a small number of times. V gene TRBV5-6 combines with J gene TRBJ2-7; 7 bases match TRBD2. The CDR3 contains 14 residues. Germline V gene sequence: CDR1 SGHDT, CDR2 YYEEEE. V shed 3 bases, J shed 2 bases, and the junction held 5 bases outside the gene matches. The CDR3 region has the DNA TGTGCCAGCAGCTGGGAGGGAGGCCCCTACGAGCAGTACTTC. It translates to CASSWEGGPYEQYF.

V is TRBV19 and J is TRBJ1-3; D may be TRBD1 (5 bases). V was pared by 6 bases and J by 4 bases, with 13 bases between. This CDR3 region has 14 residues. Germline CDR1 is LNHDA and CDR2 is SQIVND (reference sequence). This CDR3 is CASRAAGLGNTIYF. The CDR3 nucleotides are TGTGCCAGTAGAGCGGCAGGGCTCGGAAACACCATATATTTT.

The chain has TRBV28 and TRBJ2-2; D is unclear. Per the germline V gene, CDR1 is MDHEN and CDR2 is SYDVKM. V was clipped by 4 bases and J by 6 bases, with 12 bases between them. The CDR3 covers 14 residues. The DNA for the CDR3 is TGTGCCAGCAGTTCCCCGGAATTCGCCGGGGAGCTGTTTTTT. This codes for CASSSPEFAGELFF.

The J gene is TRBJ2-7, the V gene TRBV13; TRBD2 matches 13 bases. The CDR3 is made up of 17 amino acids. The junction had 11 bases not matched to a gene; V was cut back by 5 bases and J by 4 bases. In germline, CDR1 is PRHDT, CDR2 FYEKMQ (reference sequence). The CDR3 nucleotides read TGTGCCAGCAGCCCCGGACTAGCGGGAGTATTCGTATACGAGCAGTACTTC. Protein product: CASSPGLAGVFVYEQYF.

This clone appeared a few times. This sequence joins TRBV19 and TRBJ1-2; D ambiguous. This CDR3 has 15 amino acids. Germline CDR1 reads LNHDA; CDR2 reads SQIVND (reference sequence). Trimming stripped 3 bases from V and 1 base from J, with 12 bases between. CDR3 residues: CASSIVTEDNYGYTF. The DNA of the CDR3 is TGTGCCAGTAGTATCGTAACGGAAGATAACTATGGCTACACCTTC. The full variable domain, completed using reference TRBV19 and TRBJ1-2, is DGGITQSPKYLFRKEGQNVTLSCEQNLNHDAMYWYRQDPGQGLRLIYYSQIVNDFQKGDIAEGYSVSREKKESFPLTVTSAQKNPTAFYLCASSIVTEDNYGYTFGSGTRLTVV.

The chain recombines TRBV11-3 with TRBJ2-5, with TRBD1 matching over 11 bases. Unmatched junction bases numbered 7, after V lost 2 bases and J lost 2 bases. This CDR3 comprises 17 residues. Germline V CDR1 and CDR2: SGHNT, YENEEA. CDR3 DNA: TGTGCCAGCAGCTTAAAGTTTGGGACAGGGGGGCAAGAGACCCAGTACTTC. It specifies CASSLKFGTGGQETQYF.

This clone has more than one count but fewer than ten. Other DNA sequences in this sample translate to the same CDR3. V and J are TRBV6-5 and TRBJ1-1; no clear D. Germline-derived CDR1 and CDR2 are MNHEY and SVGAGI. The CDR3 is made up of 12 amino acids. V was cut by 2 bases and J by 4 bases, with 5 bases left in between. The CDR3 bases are TGTGCCAGCAGTTACGGTGGCACTGAAGCTTTCTTT. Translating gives CASSYGGTEAFF.

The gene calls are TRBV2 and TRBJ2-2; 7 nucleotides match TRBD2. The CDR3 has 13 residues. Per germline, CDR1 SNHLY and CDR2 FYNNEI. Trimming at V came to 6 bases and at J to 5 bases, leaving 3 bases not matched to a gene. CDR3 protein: CASRLAVTGELFF. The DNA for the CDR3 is TGTGCCAGCAGGCTAGCGGTAACCGGGGAGCTGTTTTTT.

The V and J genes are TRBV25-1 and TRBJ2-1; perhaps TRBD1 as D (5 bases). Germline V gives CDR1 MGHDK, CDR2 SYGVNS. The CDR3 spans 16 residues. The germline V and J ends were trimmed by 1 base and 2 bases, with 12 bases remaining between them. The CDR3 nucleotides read TGTGCCAGCAGTGAATTTGGCAGGGCCACCTACAATGAGCAGTTCTTC. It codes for CASSEFGRATYNEQFF.

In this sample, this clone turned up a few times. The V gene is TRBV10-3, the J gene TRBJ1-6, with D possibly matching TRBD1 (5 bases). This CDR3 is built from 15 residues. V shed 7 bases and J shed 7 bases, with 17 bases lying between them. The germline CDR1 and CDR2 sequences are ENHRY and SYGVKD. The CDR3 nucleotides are TGTGCCATCACCGAGGGACTCAACGGGAATTCACCCCTCCACTTT. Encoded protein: CAITEGLNGNSPLHF.

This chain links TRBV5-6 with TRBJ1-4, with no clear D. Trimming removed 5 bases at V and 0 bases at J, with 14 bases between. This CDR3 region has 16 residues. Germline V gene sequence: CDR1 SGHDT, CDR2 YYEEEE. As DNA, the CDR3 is TGTGCCAGCAGTTTTGGCCGGGCTGCAACTAATGAAAAACTGTTTTTT. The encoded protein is CASSFGRAATNEKLFF.

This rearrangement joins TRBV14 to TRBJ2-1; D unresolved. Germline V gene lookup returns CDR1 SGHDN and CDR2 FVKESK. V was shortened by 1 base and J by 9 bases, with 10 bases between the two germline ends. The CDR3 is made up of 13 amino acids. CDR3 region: CASSQVELSEQFF. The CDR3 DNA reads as TGTGCCAGCAGCCAAGTAGAGTTAAGTGAGCAGTTCTTC.

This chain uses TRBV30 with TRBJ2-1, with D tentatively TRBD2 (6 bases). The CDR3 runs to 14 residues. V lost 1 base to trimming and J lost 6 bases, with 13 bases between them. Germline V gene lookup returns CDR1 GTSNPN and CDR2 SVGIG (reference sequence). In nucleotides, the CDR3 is TGTGCCTGGAGTGCGGGACTGGCGGTCAATGAGCAGTTCTTC. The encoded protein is CAWSAGLAVNEQFF.

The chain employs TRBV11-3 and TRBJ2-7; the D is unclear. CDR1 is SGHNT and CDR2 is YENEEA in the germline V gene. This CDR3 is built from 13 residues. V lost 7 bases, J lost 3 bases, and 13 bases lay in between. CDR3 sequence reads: CASTSRTNYEQYF. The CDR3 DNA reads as TGTGCCAGCACATCTCGAACCAACTACGAGCAGTACTTC.